The 9 T cell receptor beta chains given below trace back to one sample, sequenced in a study of T cell responses to AZD1222 COVID-19 vaccine. The repertoire was sequenced with immunoSEQ multiplex PCR; TCRdb's copy has only in-frame clones and lacks some. Here the sample spans more than 150,000 clones, less than 95% being singletons. Here the sequenced sample was peripheral blood, taken on day 0 of AZD1222 vaccination. The receptors derive from an adult in good health.

In nucleotides, the CDR3 is TGCGCCAGCAGCTTGGATCGGGAGGGGAAGCAGTACTTC. It encodes CASSLDREGKQYF. V gene TRBV5-1 combines with J gene TRBJ2-7; the match to TRBD2 covers 8 bases. Trimming took 0 bases from V and 8 from J; bases not matched to a gene: 4. The CDR3 covers 13 residues. The V gene's germline CDR1 is SGHRS and CDR2 YFSETQ.

Only one count was recorded for this clone. The chain is built from TRBV5-1 and TRBJ1-4; maybe TRBD1 (5 bases). Germline lookup yields CDR1 SGHRS and CDR2 YFSETQ. Trimming stripped 3 bases from V and 6 bases from J, with 21 bases between. The CDR3 is 17 residues long. The CDR3 spells CASSSAGRGAVDEKLFF. In DNA, the CDR3 is TGCGCCAGCAGCTCAGCGGGACGGGGCGCGGTTGATGAAAAACTGTTTTTT. Combining the CDR3 with reference TRBV5-1 and TRBJ1-4 gives the whole variable domain KAGVTQTPRYLIKTRGQQVTLSCSPISGHRSVSWYQQTPGQGLQFLFEYFSETQRNKGNFPGRFSGRQFSNSRSEMNVSTLELGDSALYLCASSSAGRGAVDEKLFFGSGTQLSVL.

The V gene is TRBV7-8, the J gene TRBJ1-3; D remains unclear. This CDR3 is 14 amino acids long. CDR1 and CDR2 (germline): SGHVS, FQNEAQ. Trimming shortened V by 1 base and J by 1 base, and 5 bases separated the two germline ends. CDR3 in DNA: TGTGCCAGCAGCTTAGAGGTGTCTGGAAACACCATATATTTT. Translating gives CASSLEVSGNTIYF.

The rearrangement joins TRBV27 to TRBJ2-7, with D tentatively TRBD1 or TRBD2 (5 bases each). The V end was cut by 2 bases, the J end by 5 bases, with 7 bases between. There are 12 residues in the CDR3. CDR1 is MNHEY, CDR2 SMNVEV, per germline (reference sequence). DNA for the CDR3: TGTGCCAGCAGTTTACAGGGAGACGAGCAGTACTTC. It codes for CASSLQGDEQYF.

The chain is built from TRBV10-1 and TRBJ1-2; D might be TRBD1 (6 bases). V was trimmed by 7 bases and J by 3 bases, leaving 24 bases between them. Germline V gene data show CDR1 as WNHNN and CDR2 as SYGVQD (reference sequence). CDR3 length equals 17 residues. In nucleotides, the CDR3 is TGCGCCAGCACCCATCCGGGACACGATTTCAGGGACTATGGCTACACCTTC. It specifies CASTHPGHDFRDYGYTF.

The rearrangement links TRBV29-1 to TRBJ2-7; TRBD2 aligns across 13 bases. V trimming: 4 bases; J trimming: 5 bases; junction bases outside the gene matches: 14. CDR3 length: 17 amino acids. From germline, CDR1 is SQVTM and CDR2 ANQGSEA. CDR3 in DNA: TGCAGCGTTGGTGGGACTAGCGGGACTTCCGCGCAGGACGAGCAGTACTTC. Its protein is CSVGGTSGTSAQDEQYF.

J is TRBJ2-1 and V is TRBV9; maybe TRBD2 (6 bases). Looked up from germline, CDR1 is SGDLS and CDR2 is YYNGEE. The CDR3 length is 15 residues. Between the trimmed V and J ends, which lost 0 bases and 4 bases, there was a span of 11 bases. Written as DNA, the CDR3 is TGTGCCAGCAGCGTAGAGGGAGGATGGTACAATGAGCAGTTCTTC. It codes for CASSVEGGWYNEQFF.

This sequence joins TRBV27 and TRBJ2-1, with 8 bases matching TRBD2. This CDR3 region has 14 residues. J was trimmed by 10 bases and V by 9 bases; bases with no gene match: 14. Germline CDR1 is MNHEY and CDR2 is SMNVEV (reference sequence). The CDR3 loop is CASQIAGRGGEQFF. The DNA for the CDR3 is TGTGCCAGTCAGATAGCGGGAAGGGGCGGCGAGCAGTTCTTC.

This clone appeared a single time. The chain recombines TRBV3-1 (or the pseudogene TRBV3-2) with TRBJ1-4; no firm D call. Germline V gives CDR1 LGHDT, CDR2 YNNKEL (reference sequence). The CDR3 totals 12 residues. Deletions cut 3 bases from V and 8 bases from J, with 7 bases between. CDR3 in DNA: TGTGCCAGCAGCCAGGTCTCGGAAAAACTGTTTTTT. The encoded protein is CASSQVSEKLFF.